Listed below are T cell receptor beta chains from one sample, sequenced in a study of T cell clonotyping in hematopoietic cell transplantation. The repertoire was sequenced with immunoSEQ multiplex PCR; TCRdb's copy has only in-frame clones and lacks some. Counted here are approximately 10,000 clones, around 93% occurring once; the ten biggest clones make up around 0.8%. Input material: peripheral blood mononuclear cells. The source of these receptors is a woman between 45 and 65 years old in good health. Some clones in this sample may be carry-over from other donors' samples. CDR3s include the opening cysteine and the closing phenylalanine or tryptophan. D genes are given only for firm matches. Rows may omit the clone size; those that give it use once, few, many or a size class.

clone size | J gene | D gene | V gene | CDR3 protein | CDR3 DNA
. | TRBJ2-1 | . | TRBV30 | CAWSFQGERGTGSYNEQFF | TGTGCCTGGAGTTTTCAGGGGGAACGGGGGACTGGTTCCTACAATGAGCAGTTCTTC
. | TRBJ1-5 | . | TRBV10-2 | CASSERTFDSNQPQHF | TGCGCCAGCAGTGAAAGGACATTCGATAGCAATCAGCCCCAGCATTTT
. | TRBJ1-2 | . | TRBV7-2 | CASSSRSYGYTF | TGTGCCAGCAGCTCCCGATCCTATGGCTACACCTTC
once | TRBJ1-6 | . | TRBV7-8 | CASSHSNSPLHF | TGTGCCAGCAGCCACAGCAATTCACCCCTCCACTTT
. | TRBJ2-1 | . | TRBV7-3 | CASSPTGTAIDNEQFF | TGTGCCAGCAGCCCAACCGGGACCGCAATTGATAATGAGCAGTTCTTC
. | TRBJ2-7 | . | TRBV9 | CASSLNPTQTYEQYF | TGTGCCAGCAGCCTTAACCCAACCCAAACCTACGAGCAGTACTTC
. | TRBJ1-3 | . | TRBV5-4 | CASSLFGNTIYF | TGTGCCAGCAGCTTATTTGGAAACACCATATATTTT
. | TRBJ1-5 | . | TRBV6-5 | CASSYNNHQPQHF | TGTGCCAGCAGTTATAATAACCATCAGCCCCAGCATTTT
. | TRBJ2-7 | TRBD2 | TRBV25-1 | CASSERTSGMQYF | TGTGCCAGCAGTGAACGGACTAGCGGGATGCAGTACTTC
. | TRBJ1-4 | . | TRBV30 | CAYVTGTTTNEKLFF | TGTGCCTATGTCACAGGGACCACAACTAATGAAAAACTGTTTTTT
. | TRBJ1-4 | . | TRBV4-3 | CASSQDSVLTNEKLFF | TGCGCCAGCAGCCAAGATTCGGTTTTAACTAATGAAAAACTGTTTTTT
once | TRBJ1-2 | . | TRBV7-6 | CASSLDPGAAGYTF | TGTGCCAGCAGCTTAGATCCAGGGGCGGCTGGCTACACCTTC
once | TRBJ2-5 | TRBD2 | TRBV11-2 | CASSLSPAGDKETQYF | TGTGCCAGCAGCTTATCCCCAGCGGGGGATAAGGAGACCCAGTACTTC
. | TRBJ1-5 | TRBD1 | TRBV30 | CAWSVRHRGYQPQHF | TGTGCCTGGAGTGTACGTCACAGGGGATATCAGCCCCAGCATTTT
. | TRBJ1-1 | TRBD1 | TRBV11-2 | CASSLGDRGGTEAFF | TGTGCCAGCAGCTTAGGGGACAGGGGAGGCACTGAAGCTTTCTTT
. | TRBJ1-6 | TRBD1 | TRBV7-9 | CASSGTGALISPLHF | TGTGCCAGCAGCGGGACAGGGGCCTTGATTTCACCCCTCCACTTT
. | TRBJ1-2 | TRBD1 | TRBV4-3 | CASSQEGDRANYGYTF | TGCGCCAGCAGCCAAGAGGGGGACAGGGCCAACTATGGCTACACCTTC
. | TRBJ1-2 | . | TRBV28 | CASSASQGLDGGYTF | TGTGCCAGCAGTGCATCTCAGGGTTTGGACGGTGGCTACACCTTC
once | TRBJ1-3 | . | TRBV5-1 | CASSLADNSGNTIYF | TGCGCCAGCAGCTTGGCGGACAACTCTGGAAACACCATATATTTT
. | TRBJ2-7 | TRBD2 | TRBV2 | CAIGTGSGGAYEQYF | TGTGCCATCGGGACAGGCAGCGGGGGGGCCTACGAGCAGTACTTC
. | TRBJ1-5 | . | TRBV6-6 | CASSYVEAINQPQHF | TGTGCCAGCAGTTACGTTGAGGCAATTAATCAGCCCCAGCATTTT
once | TRBJ2-2 | . | TRBV30 | CAWSDGARDTGELFF | TGTGCCTGGAGTGACGGAGCGAGGGACACCGGGGAGCTGTTTTTT
. | TRBJ2-5 | TRBD1 | TRBV12-5 | CASGLGQTGGFQETQYF | TGTGCTAGTGGTTTGGGGCAGACAGGGGGCTTTCAAGAGACCCAGTACTTC
. | TRBJ1-1 | TRBD1 | TRBV11-2 | CASSLEAGGNTEAFF | TGTGCCAGCAGCTTAGAAGCAGGGGGAAACACTGAAGCTTTCTTT
. | TRBJ2-7 | TRBD2 | TRBV30 | CAWSVVWGGLSEQYF | TGTGCCTGGAGTGTAGTCTGGGGGGGGTTGAGCGAGCAGTACTTC
. | TRBJ2-7 | . | TRBV28 | CASSLSGGEDVVEQYF | TGTGCCAGCAGTTTATCCGGGGGCGAAGATGTAGTCGAGCAGTACTTC
. | TRBJ1-2 | . | TRBV28 | CASSFLKAGARVNGYTF | TGTGCCAGCAGTTTCCTTAAAGCAGGGGCTAGGGTCAATGGCTACACCTTC
. | TRBJ1-1 | . | TRBV7-7 | CASSLVMNTEAFF | TGTGCTAGCAGCTTGGTCATGAACACTGAAGCTTTCTTT
. | TRBJ1-6 | TRBD1 | TRBV7-2 | CASSLAGTGQGGNSPLHF | TGTGCCAGCAGCTTAGCTGGGACGGGACAGGGTGGGAATTCACCCCTCCACTTT
. | TRBJ1-3 | . | TRBV7-6 | CASSITAENTIYF | TGTGCCAGCAGCATTACAGCTGAAAACACCATATATTTT
. | TRBJ1-6 | . | TRBV14 | CASSQLHANSPLHF | TGTGCCAGCAGCCAACTACACGCAAATTCACCCCTCCACTTT
few | TRBJ1-3 | . | TRBV6-6 | CASRSSGSGNTIYF | TGTGCCAGCAGGTCTTCAGGGTCTGGAAACACCATATATTTT
. | TRBJ1-3 | . | TRBV4-2 | CASSQDGGGVRNTIYF | TGTGCCAGCAGCCAAGATGGCGGGGGGGTAAGAAACACCATATATTTT
. | TRBJ2-7 | . | TRBV4-3 | CASSQDIRYEQYF | TGCGCCAGCAGCCAAGACATACGGTACGAGCAGTACTTC
. | TRBJ2-7 | . | TRBV7-9 | CASSLVQGTYEQYF | TGTGCCAGCAGCTTAGTCCAGGGTACCTACGAGCAGTACTTC
. | TRBJ1-1 | . | TRBV11-2 | CASSLDLGSEAFF | TGTGCCAGCAGCTTAGATTTGGGATCTGAAGCTTTCTTT
. | TRBJ1-5 | . | TRBV2 | CASNWQVEQPQHF | TGTGCCAGCAATTGGCAGGTTGAACAGCCCCAGCATTTT
once | TRBJ1-4 | . | TRBV9 | CASSGGSDSLNEKLFF | TGTGCCAGCAGCGGGGGCTCCGACAGTCTTAATGAAAAACTGTTTTTT
. | TRBJ2-5 | TRBD2 | TRBV27 | CASRTIGGAEETQYF | TGTGCCAGCAGGACCATCGGGGGGGCCGAAGAGACCCAGTACTTC
. | TRBJ1-6 | TRBD1 | TRBV6-5 | CASSYGDRVFNSPLHF | TGTGCCAGCAGTTACGGGGACAGGGTTTTCAATTCACCCCTCCACTTT
. | TRBJ1-6 | . | TRBV18 | CASSLSDRNSPLHF | TGTGCCAGCTCACTCTCGGACAGAAATTCACCCCTCCACTTT
. | TRBJ2-7 | . | TRBV27 | CASSQQYEQYF | TGTGCCAGCAGTCAGCAATACGAGCAGTACTTC
. | TRBJ1-2 | . | TRBV11-2 | CASSLEPAAHYGYTF | TGTGCCAGCAGCTTAGAACCTGCAGCACACTATGGCTACACCTTC
. | TRBJ2-3 | . | TRBV27 | CASGASTDTQYF | TGTGCCAGCGGAGCGTCCACAGATACGCAGTATTTT
. | TRBJ1-1 | . | TRBV28 | CASSLGQEAFF | TGTGCCAGCAGTTTGGGACAAGAAGCTTTCTTT
. | TRBJ1-2 | TRBD1 | TRBV5-1 | CASSFRQGASEGGYTF | TGCGCCAGCAGCTTTCGCCAGGGGGCCTCCGAGGGTGGCTACACCTTC
. | TRBJ1-5 | . | TRBV30 | CAWSQTKGPQHF | TGTGCCTGGAGCCAGACGAAGGGGCCCCAGCATTTT
. | TRBJ2-1 | TRBD2 | TRBV7-2 | CASSLIGGGAGYNEQFF | TGTGCCAGCAGCTTAATCGGCGGGGGGGCCGGTTACAATGAGCAGTTCTTC
. | TRBJ1-6 | . | TRBV11-2 | CASSPRGANDNSPLHF | TGTGCCAGCAGCCCTCGGGGGGCGAACGATAATTCACCCCTCCACTTT
once | TRBJ1-2 | TRBD1 | TRBV5-1 | CASSPPGQRTYGYTF | TGCGCCAGCAGCCCCCCGGGACAGCGCACTTATGGCTACACCTTC
few | TRBJ2-5 | . | TRBV7-7 | CASSLGRVIQETQYF | TGTGCCAGCAGCTTAGGGCGGGTGATCCAAGAGACCCAGTACTTC
. | TRBJ1-5 | . | TRBV10-3 | CAISANNIDSNQPQHF | TGTGCCATCAGTGCAAATAACATAGATAGCAATCAGCCCCAGCATTTT